Listed below are T cell receptor beta chains from one sample, sequenced in a study of cytomegalovirus exposure and HLA in healthy donors. Data came from immunoSEQ multiplex PCR; TCRdb stores just in-frame clones and leaves some out. Of 190,000 or so clones listed, 75% to 90% are singletons. The sample was PBMCs. These receptors all come from a boy between 10 and 17 years old in good health and CMV-seronegative. Each CDR3 is given with its conserved first and last residue. Fields, in order: V gene, clone size, J gene, D gene, CDR3 DNA, CDR3 protein. D genes are given only for firm matches. For some rows the clone size is stated as once, few or many, or as a class when expanded; others skip it.

TRBV27	.	TRBJ1-2	.	TGTGCCAGCAGTCCACAGGGTGGCGGCGGCTACACCTTC	CASSPQGGGGYTF
TRBV23-1	.	TRBJ1-2	.	TGCGCCAGCAGTCCCCCTACTAACTATGGCTACACCTTC	CASSPPTNYGYTF
TRBV21-1	few	TRBJ2-3	.	TGTGCCAGCAGCTCCCGACTAGCGGGGGACTCCAAAGATACGCAGTATTTT	CASSSRLAGDSKDTQYF
TRBV30	.	TRBJ2-3	TRBD2	TGTGCCTGGAGTGTACTAGCGGACAGCACAGATACGCAGTATTTT	CAWSVLADSTDTQYF
TRBV7-2	.	TRBJ1-1	.	TGTGCCAGCAGCCCACGGCGGGGGTCCACTGAAGCTTTCTTT	CASSPRRGSTEAFF
TRBV4-3	.	TRBJ1-3	.	TGCGCCAGCAGCCAATGGGCACCGCAATTCTCTGGAAACACCATATATTTT	CASSQWAPQFSGNTIYF
TRBV19	medium-sized	TRBJ2-2	TRBD2	TGTGCCAGTAGTACCCGGACTAGCGGCTCGCTTAACACCGGGGAGCTGTTTTTT	CASSTRTSGSLNTGELFF
TRBV5-1	.	TRBJ2-3	.	TGCGCCAGCAGCGGTTACGTATCGGGGGGCACAGATACGCAGTATTTT	CASSGYVSGGTDTQYF
TRBV2	.	TRBJ2-6	.	TGTGCCAGCAGGGGCCTCGGCCCCTCTGGGGCCAACGTCCTGACTTTC	CASRGLGPSGANVLTF
TRBV14	.	TRBJ2-7	.	TGTGCCAGCAGCCAGCGGGGTTTCTACGAGCAGTACTTC	CASSQRGFYEQYF
TRBV10-2	.	TRBJ2-1	TRBD2	TGCGCCAGCAGTGGACCTAGCGGGGGGCCGAGCTCCTACAATGAGCAGTTCTTC	CASSGPSGGPSSYNEQFF
TRBV7-8	.	TRBJ2-3	TRBD2	TGTGCCAGCAGCTTTATCAGGCTAGCGGGGGTACAGGGGGATACGCAGTATTTT	CASSFIRLAGVQGDTQYF
TRBV5-1	once	TRBJ2-1	TRBD2	TGCGCCAGCAGCTTGGAGGGACTAGCGGACAATGAGCAGTTCTTC	CASSLEGLADNEQFF
TRBV9	.	TRBJ2-7	.	TGTGCCAGCAGCGTAGGTCCCACTTACGAGCAGTACTTC	CASSVGPTYEQYF
TRBV19	.	TRBJ1-2	.	TGTGCCAGTAGTATGGCCGCAGCGAGGGACTATGGCTACACCTTC	CASSMAAARDYGYTF
TRBV10-3	.	TRBJ2-2	.	TGTGCCATCAGTACCAGGGGTGCCGGCACCGGGGAGCTGTTTTTT	CAISTRGAGTGELFF
TRBV30	.	TRBJ1-5	.	TGTGCCTGGAGTGTTACACGGGACACCCATAGCAATCAGCCCCAGCATTTT	CAWSVTRDTHSNQPQHF
TRBV7-2	.	TRBJ2-7	TRBD2	TGTGCCAGCAGCTTAGGTGTGGCTAGCGGGGGGTACGAGCAGTACTTC	CASSLGVASGGYEQYF
TRBV2	once	TRBJ1-1	.	TGTGCCAGCAGTGAAGCGATCTCCCGGGAGGAAGCTTTCTTT	CASSEAISREEAFF
TRBV30	.	TRBJ1-4	.	TGTGCCTGGAGCCTAGGGAGCCCTTATGAAAAACTGTTTTTT	CAWSLGSPYEKLFF
TRBV10-3	.	TRBJ1-1	TRBD1	TGTGCCACCTGGGGACAGCCCATGAACACTGAAGCTTTCTTT	CATWGQPMNTEAFF
TRBV6-6	.	TRBJ2-2	TRBD2	TGTGCCAGCAGCGGGGGGACGAACACCGGGGAGCTGTTTTTT	CASSGGTNTGELFF
TRBV15	.	TRBJ2-2	.	TGTGCCACCAGCAGAGATTACCCAGGGCAAACGCTTACCGGGGAGCTGTTTTTT	CATSRDYPGQTLTGELFF
TRBV7-9	few	TRBJ2-1	.	TGTGCCAGCAGCTCCTCCGACAGTTCCTACAATGAGCAGTTCTTC	CASSSSDSSYNEQFF
TRBV9	.	TRBJ1-2	.	TGTGCCAGCAGCAGAGACAGGCCGTACTATGGCTACACCTTC	CASSRDRPYYGYTF
TRBV7-9	.	TRBJ2-7	TRBD1	TGTGCCAGCAGCAGCGGACAGGGGACGGACGAGCAGTACTTC	CASSSGQGTDEQYF
TRBV19	few	TRBJ1-5	.	TGTGCCAGTAGTATTAGGACAGACGCCCAGCATTTT	CASSIRTDAQHF
TRBV6-1	.	TRBJ1-3	.	TGTGCCAGCAGTGAACCCAGGGCGGGAAACACCATATATTTT	CASSEPRAGNTIYF
TRBV7-3	.	TRBJ1-2	TRBD1	TGTGCCAGCAGCTTAACGGGACAGGTTAGAGGCTACACCTTC	CASSLTGQVRGYTF
TRBV30	.	TRBJ1-3	.	TGTGCCTCTGGGGGGGTTTTCTCTGGAAACACCATATATTTT	CASGGVFSGNTIYF
TRBV2	.	TRBJ1-1	.	TGTGCCAGCAGTGAAGGGAGCCCTGAAGCTTTCTTT	CASSEGSPEAFF
TRBV27	.	TRBJ2-5	TRBD2	TGTGCCAGCAGGCTGACTAGCGGGGGATCACAAGAGACCCAGTACTTC	CASRLTSGGSQETQYF
TRBV14	.	TRBJ1-1	.	TGTGCCAGCAGCCAAGTGTCAGGGTGGCTGAACACTGAAGCTTTCTTT	CASSQVSGWLNTEAFF
TRBV14	.	TRBJ2-3	TRBD2	TGTGCCAGCAGCCCGGGACTAGCGAGCACAGATACGCAGTATTTT	CASSPGLASTDTQYF
TRBV9	.	TRBJ2-3	TRBD1	TGTGCCAGCAGCGTATTCGGACAGGGGGCCGATACGCAGTATTTT	CASSVFGQGADTQYF
TRBV6-6	.	TRBJ2-7	TRBD1	TGTGCCAGCAGGCCGACGGGGACAGGGGGAGAGCAGTACTTC	CASRPTGTGGEQYF
TRBV7-9	once	TRBJ1-1	.	TGTGCCAGCAGACACCCTCCTGGACAGCGCTTGAACACTGAAGCTTTCTTT	CASRHPPGQRLNTEAFF
TRBV4-2	.	TRBJ2-7	TRBD2	TGTGCCAGCAGCCAGGGGACTAGCGGAACCTACGAGCAGTATTTC	CASSQGTSGTYEQYF
TRBV7-9	.	TRBJ2-1	TRBD2	TGTGCCAGCAGCTTAGGAGGGACTAGCGAGAGCTACTACAATGAGCAGTTCTTC	CASSLGGTSESYYNEQFF
TRBV28	.	TRBJ2-7	.	TGTGCCAGCAGTTTTCTCTACGAGCAGTACTTC	CASSFLYEQYF
TRBV6-5	.	TRBJ1-1	.	TGTGCCAGCAGCGAACAGGGGAACACTGAAGCTTTCTTT	CASSEQGNTEAFF
TRBV7-2	.	TRBJ2-7	TRBD2	TGTGCCAGCAGCTACGGGGGGGTGGGAGGGGACTACGAGCAGTACTTC	CASSYGGVGGDYEQYF